This passage covers 13 T cell receptor beta chains from one sample sequenced in a study of CD8+ T cells in alopecia areata (dated by TCRdb to 2017 to 2018). Library creation used the immunoSEQ multiplex PCR assay. To provide template for TCR sequencing, every sample had RNA extracted and reverse transcribed into cDNA. TCRdb took over this immuneACCESS table, retaining in-frame rearrangements with V and J assigned. Such tables are incomplete; in checked studies, under half of the missing clones stem from an unresolved V gene, and the remainder is unexplained. The sample table holds tens of thousands of clones, of which roughly 50% were seen once. Of the sample, roughly 6% falls within the top ten clones. Source material: NKG2D-high CD8+ T cells sorted from blood. The meaning of the sample's cell subset or site label: sorted CD8+ NKG2D-high blood T cells. Every receptor here comes from a human donor with alopecia areata.

This clone was seen a handful of times. J is TRBJ2-7 and V is TRBV29-1, with D perhaps given as TRBD1 or TRBD2 (5 bases each). CDR3 length: 11 amino acids. The V and J ends lost 4 bases and 4 bases respectively, with 8 bases between them. Germline V gene sequence: CDR1 SQVTM, CDR2 ANQGSEA. CDR3 nucleotides: TGCAGCGTTGGAGGGGCGTACGAGCAGTACTTC. Protein sequence: CSVGGAYEQYF.

The chain has TRBV5-1 and TRBJ1-1, with 7 positions matching TRBD1. Germline V gene sequence: CDR1 SGHRS, CDR2 YFSETQ. V trimming: 6 bases; J trimming: 6 bases; junction bases outside the gene matches: 8. The CDR3 extends over 13 amino acids. The CDR3 DNA is TGCGCCAGCACCCCACCCGACAGGGCTGAAGCTTTCTTT. Translating it yields CASTPPDRAEAFF.

This clone showed up just once. The rearrangement uses TRBV5-1 and TRBJ1-5, with D unresolved. Trimming took 0 bases from V and 0 from J, leaving 10 bases between them. Germline CDR1 reads SGHRS; CDR2 reads YFSETQ. This CDR3 contains 16 residues. The CDR3 loop reads CASSLGGVYSNQPQHF. CDR3 DNA: TGCGCCAGCAGCTTGGGTGGGGTGTATAGCAATCAGCCCCAGCATTTT.

The chain links TRBV6-5 to TRBJ2-3; D is undetermined. The V end lost 2 bases, the J end lost 10 bases, and 7 bases lay between the germline ends. The germline V gene encodes CDR1 MNHEY and CDR2 SVGAGI. The CDR3 is 11 residues long. The CDR3 sequence is CASSYGLAQYF. The CDR3 DNA follows: TGTGCCAGCAGTTACGGGCTGGCGCAGTATTTT.

This chain connects TRBV15 to TRBJ2-5; either TRBD1 or TRBD2 may fit D (5 bases each). Trimming took 5 bases from V and 5 from J, leaving 9 bases between them. The CDR3 runs 12 residues. Germline CDR1 LNHNV, CDR2 YYDKDF (reference sequence). This chain's CDR3 is CATSWGGETQYF. As DNA, the CDR3 is TGTGCCACCAGCTGGGGCGGGGAGACCCAGTACTTC.

The chain links TRBV29-1 to TRBJ2-7, with D unclear. Trimming removed 3 bases at V and 0 bases at J, with 12 bases between. The CDR3 runs to 14 residues. Germline lookup yields CDR1 SQVTM and CDR2 ANQGSEA. CDR3 residues: CSVEVDGNSYEQYF. The CDR3, as DNA: TGCAGCGTTGAGGTGGACGGCAACTCCTACGAGCAGTACTTC.

The chain joins TRBV29-1 to TRBJ2-2, with 9 bases fitting TRBD1. The CDR3 length is 15 residues. The ends lost 3 bases at V and 4 bases at J; junction bases unmatched: 6. CDR1 and CDR2 (germline): SQVTM, ANQGSEA. CDR3 sequence reads: CSVETGQGATGELFF. CDR3 nucleotide sequence: TGCAGCGTTGAGACGGGACAGGGCGCCACCGGGGAGCTGTTTTTT.

The rearrangement uses TRBV30 and TRBJ2-2, with TRBD1 as a possible D gene (6 bases). The germline V and J ends were trimmed by 5 bases and 6 bases, with 10 bases remaining between them. Germline loops: CDR1 GTSNPN, CDR2 SVGIG (reference sequence). CDR3 length: 12 residues. This CDR3 is CAWGQGSGELFF. Here the CDR3 DNA reads TGTGCCTGGGGCCAGGGGTCCGGGGAGCTGTTTTTT.

This clone was observed a few times. The chain links TRBV30 to TRBJ2-3; 8 bases agree with TRBD1. Germline V gives CDR1 GTSNPN, CDR2 SVGIG (reference sequence). The trim removed 5 bases at V and 3 bases at J, leaving 7 bases unmatched. This CDR3 is built from 14 residues. CDR3 loop: CAWATGETTDTQYF. The CDR3 coding sequence is TGTGCCTGGGCGACAGGGGAGACGACAGATACGCAGTATTTT.

This chain uses TRBV5-1 with TRBJ2-1; D remains unclear. Between the trimmed V and J ends, which lost 4 bases and 5 bases, there was a span of 10 bases. Germline lookup yields CDR1 SGHRS and CDR2 YFSETQ. The CDR3 is made up of 13 amino acids. The DNA for the CDR3 is TGCGCCAGCAGCCCCACTTACAACAATGAGCAGTTCTTC. Its translation is CASSPTYNNEQFF.

The genes are TRBV6-4 and TRBJ2-2; D is uncertain. Trimming pared 2 bases from V and 6 bases from J, leaving 7 bases between. The CDR3 loop spans 13 amino acids. Germline V lookup: CDR1 MRHNA, CDR2 SNTAGT. The CDR3, as DNA: TGTGCCAGCAGTGACCAAGTGGCCGGGGAGCTGTTTTTT. Translated, it gives CASSDQVAGELFF.

The sample holds a few counts of this clone. V is TRBV18 and J is TRBJ2-1; 10 nucleotides agree with TRBD2. Germline CDR1 reads KGHSH; CDR2 reads LQKENI. The CDR3 extends over 16 amino acids. Losses at the gene ends were 2 bases for V and 2 bases for J; bases not matched to a gene: 3. The chain's CDR3 is CASSPASGGPYNEQFF. The CDR3 DNA sequence: TGTGCCAGCTCACCAGCTAGCGGGGGACCCTACAATGAGCAGTTCTTC.

The chain has TRBV20-1 and TRBJ2-5, with D unclear. Germline lookup yields CDR1 DFQATT and CDR2 SNEGSKA (reference sequence). This CDR3 contains 10 residues. The V gene lost 4 bases and the J gene lost 3 bases, with 3 bases spanning the gap. CDR3 sequence (DNA): TGCAGTGCTATGAAAGAGACCCAGTACTTC. Amino acid sequence: CSAMKETQYF.